The 17 T cell receptor beta chains given below trace back to one sample, sequenced in a study of T-cell reconstitution after alpha-beta-depleted transplantation in children. Library preparation (for TCRbeta) was performed with unique molecular identifiers. TCRdb recomputed calls from the PCR reads with MiXCR, one row per CDR3 protein. The sample holds 600,000 to 700,000 distinct CDR3 sequences, approximately 17% seen once. The starting material was PBMCs from the stem cell graft donor, obtained from the stem cell graft. These receptors came from a human donor who donated a stem cell graft to a child with acute myeloid leukemia.

The chain recombines TRBV12-3 or TRBV12-4 with TRBJ1-3; D might be TRBD1 (5 bases). This CDR3 has 16 amino acids. The V end was cut by 3 bases, the J end by 1 base, with 13 bases between. This chain's CDR3 is CASSFAGRLSGNTIYF. The CDR3, as DNA: TGTGCCAGCAGTTTTGCGGGGCGCTTGTCTGGAAACACCATATATTTT.

V and J are TRBV20-1 and TRBJ1-4; D is uncertain. CDR3 length: 12 amino acids. Germline lookup yields CDR1 DFQATT and CDR2 SNEGSKA (reference sequence). The V and J ends lost 6 bases and 7 bases respectively, with 12 bases between them. The CDR3 DNA reads TGCAGTGCAACGGTCGTTGGTGAAAAACTGTTTTTT. Translating gives CSATVVGEKLFF.

This clonotype was counted a few times. The chain employs TRBV7-6 and TRBJ2-2; weak D call: TRBD2 (6 bases). The germline gives CDR1 SGHVS, CDR2 FNYEAQ. The CDR3 is made up of 14 amino acids. V dropped 5 bases and J dropped 7 bases, with 14 bases sitting between them. CDR3 sequence reads: CASSPPLGGGELFF. CDR3 bases: TGTGCCAGCAGCCCACCGCTGGGAGGCGGGGAGCTGTTTTTT.

In this sample, this clonotype turned up many times. The chain employs TRBV30 and TRBJ2-7, with D perhaps matching TRBD1 (6 bases). CDR1 is GTSNPN, CDR2 SVGIG, per germline (reference sequence). This CDR3 contains 13 residues. The V gene lost 2 bases and the J gene lost 3 bases, with 11 bases spanning the gap. The CDR3 loop reads CAWSTKGVYEQYF. CDR3 nucleotide sequence: TGTGCCTGGAGTACGAAGGGGGTCTACGAGCAGTACTTC.

This clonotype showed up many times. J is TRBJ2-7 and V is TRBV20-1; D possibly corresponds to TRBD2 (6 bases). The germline V and J ends were trimmed by 0 bases and 7 bases, with 13 bases remaining between them. Germline V CDR1 and CDR2: DFQATT, SNEGSKA (reference sequence). This CDR3 is built from 13 residues. This CDR3 reads CSAREQFGGEQYF. The CDR3 DNA sequence: TGCAGTGCTAGAGAGCAATTCGGGGGTGAGCAGTACTTC.

Many counts were recorded for this clonotype. The J gene is TRBJ2-7, the V gene TRBV20-1, with a possible D match to TRBD1 (5 bases). V lost 4 bases and J lost 2, with 9 bases in between. The germline CDR1 and CDR2 sequences are DFQATT and SNEGSKA (reference sequence). The CDR3 is 12 amino acids. In nucleotides, the CDR3 is TGCAGTGCTACACCAGGGACCTACGAGCAGTACGTC. Amino acids: CSATPGTYEQYV.

At least ten counts were recorded for this clonotype. The genes are TRBV15 and TRBJ2-2, with D possibly matching TRBD2 (5 bases). This CDR3 region has 14 residues. Germline CDR1 is LNHNV and CDR2 is YYDKDF (reference sequence). V was pared by 5 bases and J by 8 bases, with 15 bases between. The CDR3 DNA is TGTGCCACCAGCCCGAAGGGAGCCCAGGGGGAGCTGTTTTTT. Translation gives CATSPKGAQGELFF. Full variable domain (remainder filled in from reference TRBV15 and TRBJ2-2): DAMVIQNPRYQVTQFGKPVTLSCSQTLNHNVMYWYQQKSSQAPKLLFHYYDKDFNNEADTPDNFQSRRPNTSFCFLDIRSPGLGDTAMYLCATSPKGAQGELFFGEGSRLTVL.

This clonotype occurred a few times. V is TRBV12-3 or TRBV12-4 and J is TRBJ1-1; tentatively, D is TRBD1 (5 bases). CDR3 length: 13 residues. V lost 8 bases, J lost 7 bases, and 17 bases lay in between. CDR3 sequence: CASQDTQPNEAFF. The CDR3 region has the DNA TGTGCCAGCCAGGACACCCAACCGAATGAAGCTTTCTTT.

This clonotype was observed a few times. CDR3 sequence: CASSWTGQGSGANVLTF. CDR3 in DNA: TGCGCCAGCAGCTGGACGGGACAGGGATCTGGGGCCAACGTCCTGACTTTC. V is TRBV5-1 and J is TRBJ2-6, with 9 bases aligning to TRBD1. The CDR3 spans 17 residues. Germline CDR1 reads SGHRS; CDR2 reads YFSETQ. J gave up 1 base and V 3 bases, and 5 bases lay outside the gene matches.

V gene TRBV20-1 combines with J gene TRBJ2-1; 16 bases agree with TRBD2. CDR3 length: 17 amino acids. Germline CDR1 is DFQATT and CDR2 is SNEGSKA (reference sequence). The trim removed 6 bases at V and 3 bases at J, leaving 8 bases unmatched. Written as DNA, the CDR3 is TGCAGTGCCCGGGGACTAGCGGGGGGGCCGAACTACAATGAGCAGTTCTTC. Its protein product is CSARGLAGGPNYNEQFF.

The chain couples TRBV9 to TRBJ1-2, with TRBD1 matching over 12 bases. Looked up from germline, CDR1 is SGDLS and CDR2 is YYNGEE. Trimming at V came to 4 bases and at J to 8 bases, leaving 6 bases not matched to a gene. This CDR3 has 14 residues. CDR3 loop: CASSLGTGGMGYTF. In DNA, the CDR3 is TGTGCCAGCAGCCTAGGGACAGGGGGCATGGGCTACACCTTC.

This clonotype was counted at least ten times. The CDR3 loop is CASSWGGTKGETQYF. DNA for the CDR3: TGTGCCAGCAGCTGGGGGGGGACTAAGGGCGAGACCCAGTACTTC. J is TRBJ2-5 and V is TRBV5-6; 7 bases match TRBD2. Germline V gene sequence: CDR1 SGHDT, CDR2 YYEEEE. V lost 3 bases and J lost 5; bases outside the gene matches: 10. This CDR3 is 15 amino acids long.

Ten or more counts support this clonotype. The chain carries TRBV7-2 and TRBJ1-2; D gene uncertain. The germline CDR1 and CDR2 sequences are SGHTA and FQGNSA. V was clipped by 5 bases and J by 6 bases, with 16 bases between them. This CDR3 spans 14 amino acids. In DNA, the CDR3 is TGTGCCAGCAGCACATCCCGGTGGGCCCATGGCTACACCTTC. Its protein product is CASSTSRWAHGYTF.

This clonotype was found a few times. The CDR3 DNA follows: TGTGCCATCAGTGGGCCGCCAGGCCCCTACGAGCAGTACTTC. Translating gives CAISGPPGPYEQYF. This chain uses TRBV10-3 with TRBJ2-7; the D is unclear. The V end was cut by 4 bases, the J end by 2 bases, with 12 bases between. This CDR3 spans 14 amino acids. Germline V gene data show CDR1 as ENHRY and CDR2 as SYGVKD.

The chain links TRBV7-9 to TRBJ1-6; D gene unclear. CDR1 and CDR2 from the germline V gene are SEHNR and FQNEAQ (reference sequence). The V end lost 4 bases, the J end lost 3 bases, and 10 bases lay between the germline ends. CDR3 length: 15 residues. The CDR3 coding sequence is TGTGCCAGCAGCTCCGGCGGGTTCTATAATTCACCCCTCCACTTT. It encodes CASSSGGFYNSPLHF.

Only a few counts were recorded for this clonotype. The V and J genes are TRBV6-5 and TRBJ2-3; 9 bases line up with TRBD2. V shed 5 bases, J shed 1 base, and the junction held 4 bases outside the gene matches. Germline V gene lookup returns CDR1 MNHEY and CDR2 SVGAGI. The CDR3 covers 15 residues. The CDR3 is CASSRRGGGTDTQYF. The CDR3 DNA reads as TGTGCCAGCAGTAGGCGGGGGGGGGGCACAGATACGCAGTATTTT.

This clonotype was counted at least ten times. The rearrangement links TRBV6-5 to TRBJ2-1; 8 bases are shared with TRBD1. CDR1 and CDR2 (germline): MNHEY, SVGAGI. The CDR3 consists of 19 residues. V shed 1 base and J 0 bases; nucleotides not matched to a gene: 11. The CDR3 region is CASSYYPPHTGGSYNEQFF. As DNA, the CDR3 is TGTGCCAGCAGTTACTATCCCCCTCACACAGGGGGCTCCTACAATGAGCAGTTCTTC.